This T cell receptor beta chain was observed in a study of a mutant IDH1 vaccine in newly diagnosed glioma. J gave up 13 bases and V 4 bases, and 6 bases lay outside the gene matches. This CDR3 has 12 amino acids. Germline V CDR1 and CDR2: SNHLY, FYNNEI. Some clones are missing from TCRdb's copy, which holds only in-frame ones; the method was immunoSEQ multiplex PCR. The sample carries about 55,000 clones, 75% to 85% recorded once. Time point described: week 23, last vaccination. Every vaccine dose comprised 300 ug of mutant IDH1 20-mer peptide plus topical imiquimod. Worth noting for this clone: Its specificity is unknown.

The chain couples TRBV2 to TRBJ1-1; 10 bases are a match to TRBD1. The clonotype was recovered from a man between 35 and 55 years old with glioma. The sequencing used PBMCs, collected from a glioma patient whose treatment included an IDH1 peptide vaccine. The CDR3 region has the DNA TGTGCCAGCAGTGCCCCGGGACAGGGGAATTTCTTT. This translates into CASSAPGQGNFF.